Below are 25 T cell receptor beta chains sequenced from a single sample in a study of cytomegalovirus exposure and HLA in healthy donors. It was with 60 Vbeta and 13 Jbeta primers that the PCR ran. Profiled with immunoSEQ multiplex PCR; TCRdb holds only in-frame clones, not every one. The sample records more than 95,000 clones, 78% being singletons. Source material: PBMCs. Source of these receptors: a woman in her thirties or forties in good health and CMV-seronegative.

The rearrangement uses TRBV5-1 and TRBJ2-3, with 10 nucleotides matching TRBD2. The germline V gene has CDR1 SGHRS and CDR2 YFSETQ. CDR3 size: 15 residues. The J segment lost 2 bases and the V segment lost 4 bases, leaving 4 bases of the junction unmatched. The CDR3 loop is CASSRTSGHTDTQYF. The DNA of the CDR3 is TGCGCCAGCAGCCGGACTAGCGGACACACAGATACGCAGTATTTT.

The CDR3 nucleotides read TGTGCCAGCAGTTTCAGTCCCAGGGACTACACCTTC. This sequence encodes CASSFSPRDYTF. V is TRBV28 and J is TRBJ1-2; the D gene is possibly TRBD1 (5 bases). V lost 3 bases and J 10 bases, leaving 12 bases between the germline ends. Germline V gene lookup returns CDR1 MDHEN and CDR2 SYDVKM. The length of the CDR3 is 12 residues.

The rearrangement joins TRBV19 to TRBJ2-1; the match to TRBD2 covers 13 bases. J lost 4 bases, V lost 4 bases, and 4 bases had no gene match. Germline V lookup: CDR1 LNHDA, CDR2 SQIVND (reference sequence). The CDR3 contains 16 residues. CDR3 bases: TGTGCCAGTAGTACGGGGGGACTAGCGGGATACAATGAGCAGTTCTTC. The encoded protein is CASSTGGLAGYNEQFF.

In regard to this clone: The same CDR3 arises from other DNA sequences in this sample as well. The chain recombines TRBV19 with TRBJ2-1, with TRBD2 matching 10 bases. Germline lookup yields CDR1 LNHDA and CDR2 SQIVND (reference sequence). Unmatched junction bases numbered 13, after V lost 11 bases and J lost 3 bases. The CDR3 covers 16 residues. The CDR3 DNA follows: TGTGCCGGACCTCCCCTAGCGGGAGTGATCTACAATGAGCAGTTCTTC. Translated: CAGPPLAGVIYNEQFF. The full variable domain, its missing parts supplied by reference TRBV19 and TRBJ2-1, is DGGITQSPKYLFRKEGQNVTLSCEQNLNHDAMYWYRQDPGQGLRLIYYSQIVNDFQKGDIAEGYSVSREKKESFPLTVTSAQKNPTAFYLCAGPPLAGVIYNEQFFGPGTRLTVL.

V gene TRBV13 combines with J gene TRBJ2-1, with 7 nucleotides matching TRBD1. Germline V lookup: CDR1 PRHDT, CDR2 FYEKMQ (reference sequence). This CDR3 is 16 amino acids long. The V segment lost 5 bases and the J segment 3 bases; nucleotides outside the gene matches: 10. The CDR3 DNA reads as TGTGCCAGCAGCGGCTGGGACAGAGTTTTCTACAATGAGCAGTTCTTC. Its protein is CASSGWDRVFYNEQFF.

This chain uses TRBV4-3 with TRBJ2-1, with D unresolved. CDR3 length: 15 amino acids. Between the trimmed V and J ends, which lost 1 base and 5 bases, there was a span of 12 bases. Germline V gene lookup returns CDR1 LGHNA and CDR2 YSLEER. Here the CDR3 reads CASSQGAAPNNEQFF. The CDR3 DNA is TGCGCCAGCAGCCAAGGCGCGGCGCCGAACAATGAGCAGTTCTTC.

The CDR3 is CASSLGTPGELFF. CDR3 nucleotides: TGTGCCAGCAGCCTGGGGACACCCGGGGAGCTGTTTTTT. V and J are TRBV7-2 and TRBJ2-2, with D perhaps matching TRBD1 (6 bases). The germline CDR1 and CDR2 sequences are SGHTA and FQGNSA. The CDR3 has 13 amino acids. V was cut by 5 bases and J by 6 bases, with 10 bases left in between.

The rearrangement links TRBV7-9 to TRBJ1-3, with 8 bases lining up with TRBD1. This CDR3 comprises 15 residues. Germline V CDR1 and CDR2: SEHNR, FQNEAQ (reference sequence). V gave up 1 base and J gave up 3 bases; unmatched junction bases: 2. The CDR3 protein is CASSLGTGNGNTIYF. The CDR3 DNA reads TGTGCCAGCAGCTTAGGGACAGGGAATGGAAACACCATATATTTT.

This chain's CDR3 is CASSDSGGERDTEAFF. CDR3 in DNA: TGTGCCAGCAGTGACTCGGGGGGGGAAAGGGACACTGAAGCTTTCTTT. The gene calls are TRBV6-4 and TRBJ1-1, with D perhaps TRBD1 (5 bases). V was shortened by 0 bases and J by 3 bases, with 14 bases between the two germline ends. The CDR3 covers 16 residues. Germline values: CDR1 MRHNA, CDR2 SNTAGT.

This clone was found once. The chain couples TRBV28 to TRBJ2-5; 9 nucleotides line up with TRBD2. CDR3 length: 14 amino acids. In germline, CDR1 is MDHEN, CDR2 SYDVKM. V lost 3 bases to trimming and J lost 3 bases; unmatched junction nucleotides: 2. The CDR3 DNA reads TGTGCCAGCAGTTTCTCTAGCGGGAAAGAGACCCAGTACTTC. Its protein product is CASSFSSGKETQYF.

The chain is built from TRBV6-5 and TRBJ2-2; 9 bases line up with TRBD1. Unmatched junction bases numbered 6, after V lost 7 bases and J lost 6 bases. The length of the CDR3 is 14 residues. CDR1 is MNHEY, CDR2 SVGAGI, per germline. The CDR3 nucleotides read TGTGCCAGCACCTACACAGGGGGCTCCGGGGAGCTGTTTTTT. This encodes CASTYTGGSGELFF.

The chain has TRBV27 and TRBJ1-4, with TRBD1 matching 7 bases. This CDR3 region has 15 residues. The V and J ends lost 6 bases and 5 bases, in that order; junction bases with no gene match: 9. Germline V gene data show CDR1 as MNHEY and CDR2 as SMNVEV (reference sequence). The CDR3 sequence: CASRSGTVRNEKLFF. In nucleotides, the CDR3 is TGTGCCAGCAGATCTGGGACAGTCAGAAATGAAAAACTGTTTTTT.

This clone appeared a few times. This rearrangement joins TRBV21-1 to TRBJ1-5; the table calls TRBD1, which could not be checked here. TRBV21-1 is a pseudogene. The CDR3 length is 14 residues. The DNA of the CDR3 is TGTGCCAGCAGCAAAGGGGGCGGAGATCAGCCCCAGCATTTT. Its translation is CASSKGGGDQPQHF.

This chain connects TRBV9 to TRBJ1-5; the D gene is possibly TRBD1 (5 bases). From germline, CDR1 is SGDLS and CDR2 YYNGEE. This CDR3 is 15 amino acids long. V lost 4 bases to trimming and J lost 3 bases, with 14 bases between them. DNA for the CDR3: TGTGCCAGCAGCCATCAGGGAGGGTCCAATCAGCCCCAGCATTTT. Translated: CASSHQGGSNQPQHF. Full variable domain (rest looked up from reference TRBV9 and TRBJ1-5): DSGVTQTPKHLITATGQRVTLRCSPRSGDLSVYWYQQSLDQGLQFLIQYYNGEERAKGNILERFSAQQFPDLHSELNLSSLELGDSALYFCASSHQGGSNQPQHFGDGTRLSIL.

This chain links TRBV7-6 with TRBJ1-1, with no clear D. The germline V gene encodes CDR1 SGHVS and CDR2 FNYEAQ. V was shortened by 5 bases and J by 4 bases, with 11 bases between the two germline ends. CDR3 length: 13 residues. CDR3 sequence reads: CASSPSQITEAFF. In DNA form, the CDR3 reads TGTGCCAGCAGCCCATCTCAGATCACTGAAGCTTTCTTT.

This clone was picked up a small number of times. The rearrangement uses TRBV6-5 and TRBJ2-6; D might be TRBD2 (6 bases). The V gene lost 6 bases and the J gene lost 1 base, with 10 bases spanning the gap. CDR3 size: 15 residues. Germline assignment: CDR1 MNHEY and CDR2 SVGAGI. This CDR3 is CASRAGGSGANVLTF. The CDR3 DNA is TGTGCCAGCAGAGCGGGTGGTTCTGGGGCCAACGTCCTGACTTTC.

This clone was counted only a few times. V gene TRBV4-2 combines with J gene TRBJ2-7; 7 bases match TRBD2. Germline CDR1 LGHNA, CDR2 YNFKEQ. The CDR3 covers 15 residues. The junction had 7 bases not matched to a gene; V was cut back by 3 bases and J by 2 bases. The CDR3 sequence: CASSQRTGGAYEQYF. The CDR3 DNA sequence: TGTGCCAGCAGCCAGAGGACGGGGGGAGCCTACGAGCAGTACTTC.

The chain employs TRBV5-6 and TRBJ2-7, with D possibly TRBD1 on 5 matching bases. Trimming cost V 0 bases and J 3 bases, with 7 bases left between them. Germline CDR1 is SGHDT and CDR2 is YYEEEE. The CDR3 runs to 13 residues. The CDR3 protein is CASSLVGDYEQYF. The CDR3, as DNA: TGTGCCAGCAGCTTGGTAGGGGACTACGAGCAGTACTTC. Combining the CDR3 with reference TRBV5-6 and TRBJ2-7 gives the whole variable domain DAGVTQSPTHLIKTRGQQVTLRCSPKSGHDTVSWYQQALGQGPQFIFQYYEEEERQRGNFPDRFSGHQFPNYSSELNVNALLLGDSALYLCASSLVGDYEQYFGPGTRLTVT.

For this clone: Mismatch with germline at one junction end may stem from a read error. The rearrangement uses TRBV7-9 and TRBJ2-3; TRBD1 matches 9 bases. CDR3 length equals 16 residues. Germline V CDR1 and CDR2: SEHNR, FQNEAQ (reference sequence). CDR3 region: CSSSLKQGASTDTQYF. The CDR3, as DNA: TGTTCCAGCAGCTTAAAACAGGGGGCTAGCACAGATACGCAGTATTTT.

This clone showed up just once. The CDR3 DNA sequence: TGTGCCAGCAGCCCCAGGACTAGCGGGAGGGCAACGGACGGGGAGCTGTTTTTT. Amino acid sequence: CASSPRTSGRATDGELFF. V gene TRBV9 combines with J gene TRBJ2-2; 15 bases align to TRBD2. Germline CDR1 SGDLS, CDR2 YYNGEE. The CDR3 contains 18 residues. The ends lost 4 bases at V and 7 bases at J; junction bases unmatched: 11.

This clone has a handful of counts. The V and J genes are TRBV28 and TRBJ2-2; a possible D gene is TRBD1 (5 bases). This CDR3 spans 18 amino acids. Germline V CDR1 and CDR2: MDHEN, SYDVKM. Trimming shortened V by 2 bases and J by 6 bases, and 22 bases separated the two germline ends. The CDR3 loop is CASSLAQPRQSRAGELFF. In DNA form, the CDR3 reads TGTGCCAGCAGTTTAGCCCAGCCGCGACAGAGCAGGGCCGGGGAGCTGTTTTTT.

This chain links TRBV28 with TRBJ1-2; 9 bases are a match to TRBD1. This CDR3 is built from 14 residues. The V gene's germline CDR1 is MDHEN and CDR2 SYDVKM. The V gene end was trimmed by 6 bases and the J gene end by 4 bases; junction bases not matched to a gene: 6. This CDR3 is CASRGTGPPYGYTF. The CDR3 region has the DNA TGTGCCAGCAGGGGGACAGGGCCTCCCTATGGCTACACCTTC.

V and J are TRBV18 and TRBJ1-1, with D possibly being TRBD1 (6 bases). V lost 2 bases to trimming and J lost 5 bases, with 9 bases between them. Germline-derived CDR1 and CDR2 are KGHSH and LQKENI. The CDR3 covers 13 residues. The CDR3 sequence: CASSPIQGTEAFF. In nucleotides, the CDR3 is TGTGCCAGCTCACCAATACAGGGTACTGAAGCTTTCTTT.

CDR3 region: CASSPFTGTQLAYGYTF. CDR3 DNA: TGTGCCAGCTCACCATTTACAGGGACCCAATTAGCCTATGGCTACACCTTC. The V gene is TRBV18, the J gene TRBJ1-2, with D perhaps matching TRBD1 (6 bases). Germline V lookup: CDR1 KGHSH, CDR2 LQKENI. The V end lost 2 bases, the J end lost 4 bases, and 20 bases lay between the germline ends. The CDR3 has 17 amino acids.

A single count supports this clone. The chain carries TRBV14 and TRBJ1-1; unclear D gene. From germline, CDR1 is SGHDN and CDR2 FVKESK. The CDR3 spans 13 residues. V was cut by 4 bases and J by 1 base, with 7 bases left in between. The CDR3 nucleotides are TGTGCCAGCAGCCTTTCCAGGAACACTGAAGCTTTCTTT. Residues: CASSLSRNTEAFF.